This TCR beta chain derives from a study of blood T cell repertoires in COVID-19. Seattle patient enrollment occurred during active infection, with longitudinal follow-up thereafter. This CDR3 is built from 14 residues. Looked up from germline, CDR1 is MNHEY and CDR2 is SVGAGI. V was cut by 5 bases and J by 4 bases, with 14 bases left in between. Sequencing was performed with immunoSEQ multiplex PCR; in TCRdb, only in-frame clones are kept and a portion is missing. Counted here are approximately 150,000 clones, approximately 91% occurring once; the ten biggest clones make up around 5%. The receptor was derived from a man aged 18-30 years with COVID-19, enrolled during active disease. Specimen: peripheral blood. The chain joins TRBV6-5 to TRBJ1-2; D ambiguous. CDR3 nucleotides: TGTGCCAGCAGTATCGGACGGGAGGCCTATGGCTACACCTTC. Residues: CASSIGREAYGYTF.